A selection of T cell receptor beta chains follows, all from one sample in a study of blood T cell repertoires in COVID-19. TCRdb's copy holds only in-frame clones and misses some; the assay was immunoSEQ multiplex PCR. Of around 400,000 clones listed, roughly 86% are singletons. The specimen sequenced was peripheral blood. These receptors were taken from an older woman with COVID-19, enrolled during active disease. Both conserved end residues are part of each CDR3. Fields, in order: D gene, V gene, J gene, clone size, CDR3 DNA, CDR3 protein. D genes are given only for firm matches. Clone size, where shown, is once, few, many, or a class for clones that have expanded.

d_gene: .; v_gene: TRBV5-1; j_gene: TRBJ1-3; abundance: .; CDR3nt: TGCGCCAGCAGCCCCGGTTTCTCTGGAAACACCATATATTTT; CDR3aa: CASSPGFSGNTIYF
d_gene: .; v_gene: TRBV4-1; j_gene: TRBJ2-5; abundance: .; CDR3nt: TGCGCCAGCAGCCAACAACCTACGATCCAAGAGACCCAGTACTTC; CDR3aa: CASSQQPTIQETQYF
d_gene: .; v_gene: TRBV3-1/TRBV3-2; j_gene: TRBJ1-1; abundance: few; CDR3nt: TGTGCCAGCAGCCCCTTCACCGGTTCTGAAGCTTTCTTT; CDR3aa: CASSPFTGSEAFF
d_gene: TRBD2; v_gene: TRBV5-1; j_gene: TRBJ2-3; abundance: .; CDR3nt: TGCGCCAGCAGCCCAGCTGGGACTAGCGGGGGCCGAAGGTATACGCAGTATTTT; CDR3aa: CASSPAGTSGGRRYTQYF
d_gene: .; v_gene: TRBV12-3/TRBV12-4; j_gene: TRBJ2-1; abundance: .; CDR3nt: TGTGCCAGCAGTCTACACAATGAGCAGTTCTTC; CDR3aa: CASSLHNEQFF
d_gene: .; v_gene: TRBV20-1; j_gene: TRBJ1-2; abundance: .; CDR3nt: TGCAGTGCTAGAGCGCGGGGCGGCTACACCTTC; CDR3aa: CSARARGGYTF
d_gene: TRBD1; v_gene: TRBV7-7; j_gene: TRBJ2-2; abundance: .; CDR3nt: TGTGCCAGCAGCTCCTATGGGACAGCCGGGGAGCTGTTTTTT; CDR3aa: CASSSYGTAGELFF
d_gene: .; v_gene: TRBV5-1; j_gene: TRBJ1-1; abundance: .; CDR3nt: TGCGCCAGCAGCGACCAGGGAGGAAACACTGAAGCTTTCTTT; CDR3aa: CASSDQGGNTEAFF
d_gene: .; v_gene: TRBV27; j_gene: TRBJ1-4; abundance: once; CDR3nt: TGTGCCAGCAGTTTATCGGGCCAGGGCGGAAATGAAAAACTGTTTTTT; CDR3aa: CASSLSGQGGNEKLFF
d_gene: .; v_gene: TRBV5-5; j_gene: TRBJ1-6; abundance: .; CDR3nt: TGTGCCAGCAGCTTACGGGGTGAGGGCTCACCCCTCCACTTT; CDR3aa: CASSLRGEGSPLHF
d_gene: .; v_gene: TRBV4-1; j_gene: TRBJ2-5; abundance: .; CDR3nt: TGCGCCAGCAGCCCACTCGGGCAAGAGACCCAGTACTTC; CDR3aa: CASSPLGQETQYF
d_gene: TRBD2; v_gene: TRBV9; j_gene: TRBJ2-3; abundance: .; CDR3nt: TGTGCCAGCAGCGTAGGGCTAGCGGGGCAAGATACGCAGTATTTT; CDR3aa: CASSVGLAGQDTQYF
d_gene: TRBD1; v_gene: TRBV7-3; j_gene: TRBJ2-1; abundance: .; CDR3nt: TGTGCCAGCAGCTCTCAGGGGGCGCGTTACAATGAGCAGTTCTTC; CDR3aa: CASSSQGARYNEQFF
d_gene: TRBD1; v_gene: TRBV24-1; j_gene: TRBJ2-2; abundance: once; CDR3nt: TGTGCCACCAGTGATACAACAGGGGGTATTGGGGAGCTGTTTTTT; CDR3aa: CATSDTTGGIGELFF
d_gene: .; v_gene: TRBV5-1; j_gene: TRBJ2-7; abundance: .; CDR3nt: TGCGCCAGCAGCGTGGATCAGGGGTTCCCTGGAGAGCAGTACTTC; CDR3aa: CASSVDQGFPGEQYF
d_gene: TRBD2; v_gene: TRBV9; j_gene: TRBJ2-3; abundance: .; CDR3nt: TGTGCCAGCAGTGCCGGGACTACTAGCACAGATACGCAGTATTTT; CDR3aa: CASSAGTTSTDTQYF
d_gene: .; v_gene: TRBV28; j_gene: TRBJ2-1; abundance: .; CDR3nt: TGTGCCAGCAGTATTCCGACAGGTAGGGGAATTGAGCAGTTCTTC; CDR3aa: CASSIPTGRGIEQFF
d_gene: TRBD2; v_gene: TRBV5-1; j_gene: TRBJ2-1; abundance: once; CDR3nt: TGCGCCAGCAGCTTGCCCCTAGCGGGGGGAGATGAGCAGTTCTTC; CDR3aa: CASSLPLAGGDEQFF
d_gene: TRBD1; v_gene: TRBV7-3; j_gene: TRBJ1-1; abundance: once; CDR3nt: TGTGCCAGCAGCGATAACAGGGGCGACACTGAAGCTTTCTTT; CDR3aa: CASSDNRGDTEAFF
d_gene: TRBD1; v_gene: TRBV6-5; j_gene: TRBJ2-7; abundance: once; CDR3nt: TGTGCCAGCAGAAAGGGACAGCTCTACGAGCAGTACTTC; CDR3aa: CASRKGQLYEQYF
d_gene: .; v_gene: TRBV7-2; j_gene: TRBJ1-2; abundance: .; CDR3nt: TGTGCCAGCACCTCGTCCCCTGGGAGTTCTGGCTACACCTTC; CDR3aa: CASTSSPGSSGYTF
d_gene: .; v_gene: TRBV5-1; j_gene: TRBJ2-5; abundance: .; CDR3nt: TGCGCCAGCAGCCCGCAACAGAGAGAGACCCAGTACTTC; CDR3aa: CASSPQQRETQYF
d_gene: TRBD2; v_gene: TRBV5-1; j_gene: TRBJ2-3; abundance: .; CDR3nt: TGCGCCAGCAGCTTGGATAGCGGGTGGGATACGCAGTATTTT; CDR3aa: CASSLDSGWDTQYF
d_gene: .; v_gene: TRBV12-3/TRBV12-4; j_gene: TRBJ2-4; abundance: .; CDR3nt: TGTGCCAGCAGTTTAGTTCCTTCGGGCATTCAGTACTTC; CDR3aa: CASSLVPSGIQYF
d_gene: TRBD1; v_gene: TRBV18; j_gene: TRBJ1-5; abundance: .; CDR3nt: TGTGCCAGCTCATTGACAGGGGGTAGCAATCAGCCCCAGCATTTT; CDR3aa: CASSLTGGSNQPQHF
d_gene: .; v_gene: TRBV3-1/TRBV3-2; j_gene: TRBJ2-7; abundance: .; CDR3nt: TGTGCCAGCAGCCAAATAGGCAGGGAGCAGTACTTC; CDR3aa: CASSQIGREQYF
d_gene: TRBD1; v_gene: TRBV2; j_gene: TRBJ1-6; abundance: .; CDR3nt: TGTGCCAGCAGTGAAGCCAGGGCAGGGGGTTCACCCCTCCACTTT; CDR3aa: CASSEARAGGSPLHF
d_gene: TRBD1; v_gene: TRBV5-6; j_gene: TRBJ1-3; abundance: once; CDR3nt: TGTGCCAGCAGCTTGTGGCAGGGGGTAAACACCATATATTTT; CDR3aa: CASSLWQGVNTIYF
d_gene: .; v_gene: TRBV27; j_gene: TRBJ1-2; abundance: .; CDR3nt: TGTGCCAGCAGTTTAGAGGGCAAAGGCTATGGCTACACCTTC; CDR3aa: CASSLEGKGYGYTF
d_gene: .; v_gene: TRBV19; j_gene: TRBJ1-5; abundance: .; CDR3nt: TGTGCCAGTAGCCAACCTCAGGCAGGGGTACAGCCCCAGCATTTT; CDR3aa: CASSQPQAGVQPQHF
d_gene: TRBD2; v_gene: TRBV28; j_gene: TRBJ2-4; abundance: .; CDR3nt: TGTGCCAGCCGGGAGGGGGGGGCCGACAAAAACATTCAGTACTTC; CDR3aa: CASREGGADKNIQYF
d_gene: .; v_gene: TRBV7-2; j_gene: TRBJ2-1; abundance: .; CDR3nt: TGTGCCAGCAGCCTCACTCGAAGAGAGTTCTTC; CDR3aa: CASSLTRREFF
d_gene: .; v_gene: TRBV9; j_gene: TRBJ2-7; abundance: .; CDR3nt: TGTGCCAGCAGCGTAGGGCCCTATGAGTTGGGGGCATCCCCTACCTACGAGCAGTACTTC; CDR3aa: CASSVGPYELGASPTYEQYF
d_gene: TRBD1; v_gene: TRBV7-2; j_gene: TRBJ2-3; abundance: .; CDR3nt: TGTGCCAGCAGCTTAGAGGGGGCTGGGATAGATACGCAGTATTTT; CDR3aa: CASSLEGAGIDTQYF
d_gene: TRBD1; v_gene: TRBV19; j_gene: TRBJ1-1; abundance: .; CDR3nt: TGTGCCAGTAGTCCACGGGACAGGGGGCTGGGGAACACTGAAGCTTTCTTT; CDR3aa: CASSPRDRGLGNTEAFF
d_gene: TRBD1; v_gene: TRBV19; j_gene: TRBJ1-2; abundance: .; CDR3nt: TGTGCCAGTAGTAACAGGGGGCGCTTGAGGTATGGCTACACCTTC; CDR3aa: CASSNRGRLRYGYTF
d_gene: .; v_gene: TRBV6-5; j_gene: TRBJ1-1; abundance: once; CDR3nt: TGTGCCAGCAGTTACGGGCAGGCCGCTAAGAACACTGAAGCTTTCTTT; CDR3aa: CASSYGQAAKNTEAFF
d_gene: TRBD2; v_gene: TRBV19; j_gene: TRBJ2-7; abundance: .; CDR3nt: TGTGCCAGTAGTGGGAGGGCAGGGTCCCACGAGCAGTACTTC; CDR3aa: CASSGRAGSHEQYF
d_gene: .; v_gene: TRBV5-1; j_gene: TRBJ2-7; abundance: .; CDR3nt: TGCGCCAGCAGCTTGGCTCCAGAAACCTACGAGCAGTACTTC; CDR3aa: CASSLAPETYEQYF
d_gene: TRBD1; v_gene: TRBV7-9; j_gene: TRBJ1-1; abundance: .; CDR3nt: TGTGCCAGCAGACCCGGGACAGGGGGCACTGAAGCTTTCTTT; CDR3aa: CASRPGTGGTEAFF
d_gene: .; v_gene: TRBV4-1; j_gene: TRBJ1-2; abundance: few; CDR3nt: TGCGCCAGCAGCCAGAACAGGGAAACGGGCTACACCTTC; CDR3aa: CASSQNRETGYTF
d_gene: .; v_gene: TRBV9; j_gene: TRBJ2-7; abundance: once; CDR3nt: TGTGCCAGCAGCGCGTCCCCAAGGACAGACAACTACGAGCAGTACTTC; CDR3aa: CASSASPRTDNYEQYF
d_gene: .; v_gene: TRBV3-1/TRBV3-2; j_gene: TRBJ1-4; abundance: .; CDR3nt: TGTGCCAGCAGCCAAGAGTTAGCCCGGAAACTGTTTTTT; CDR3aa: CASSQELARKLFF
d_gene: .; v_gene: TRBV28; j_gene: TRBJ2-7; abundance: .; CDR3nt: TGTGCCAGCAGTTCGTTGATCGGGGGAATCTCCTACGAGCAGTACTTC; CDR3aa: CASSSLIGGISYEQYF
d_gene: .; v_gene: TRBV21-1; j_gene: TRBJ1-2; abundance: .; CDR3nt: TGTGCCAGCAGCATGACAGGATCAGCTAACTATGGCTACACCTTC; CDR3aa: CASSMTGSANYGYTF
d_gene: TRBD1; v_gene: TRBV2; j_gene: TRBJ1-2; abundance: .; CDR3nt: TGTGCCAGCAACCCGACAGGGCAGGCTGGGGGCTACACCTTC; CDR3aa: CASNPTGQAGGYTF
d_gene: .; v_gene: TRBV19; j_gene: TRBJ1-5; abundance: few; CDR3nt: TGTGCCACTAAGGGACAATTCAATCAGCCCCAGCATTTT; CDR3aa: CATKGQFNQPQHF
d_gene: .; v_gene: TRBV3-1/TRBV3-2; j_gene: TRBJ1-1; abundance: .; CDR3nt: TGTGCCAGCAGCCAAAGACACCCGAACACTGAAGCTTTCTTT; CDR3aa: CASSQRHPNTEAFF
d_gene: TRBD2; v_gene: TRBV4-2; j_gene: TRBJ2-7; abundance: .; CDR3nt: TGTGCCAGCAGCCAAGACCTTCGGACTAGCGGGCCAGGCTACGAGCAGTACTTC; CDR3aa: CASSQDLRTSGPGYEQYF
d_gene: TRBD1; v_gene: TRBV3-1/TRBV3-2; j_gene: TRBJ1-5; abundance: .; CDR3nt: TGTGCCAGCAGCCACTACGGACAGGGCACTCAGCCCCAGCATTTT; CDR3aa: CASSHYGQGTQPQHF
d_gene: TRBD2; v_gene: TRBV5-4; j_gene: TRBJ2-3; abundance: .; CDR3nt: TGTGCCAGCAGCCAGGGACTAGCGCCACTTACAGATACGCAGTATTTT; CDR3aa: CASSQGLAPLTDTQYF
d_gene: TRBD1; v_gene: TRBV28; j_gene: TRBJ2-4; abundance: .; CDR3nt: TGTGCCAGCAGCGCCCAAGGGACAGGGGGAAACATTCAGTACTTC; CDR3aa: CASSAQGTGGNIQYF
d_gene: .; v_gene: TRBV3-1/TRBV3-2; j_gene: TRBJ1-1; abundance: .; CDR3nt: TGTGCCAGCAGCCCCAGGGTTTCAATCACTGAAGCTTTCTTT; CDR3aa: CASSPRVSITEAFF
d_gene: .; v_gene: TRBV14; j_gene: TRBJ2-7; abundance: .; CDR3nt: TGTGCCAGCAGCGTCGGTGGTGGGTCGGGAGAGCAGTACTTC; CDR3aa: CASSVGGGSGEQYF
d_gene: TRBD1; v_gene: TRBV5-1; j_gene: TRBJ2-3; abundance: .; CDR3nt: TGCGCCAGCAGCTCCGGGACAGGGGCCCCGGCCAATACGCAGTATTTT; CDR3aa: CASSSGTGAPANTQYF
d_gene: TRBD2; v_gene: TRBV4-2; j_gene: TRBJ2-1; abundance: .; CDR3nt: TGTGCCAGCAGCCATCGCGGACTAGCGGGGGTTAGCTCCTACAATGAGCAGTTCTTC; CDR3aa: CASSHRGLAGVSSYNEQFF
d_gene: .; v_gene: TRBV6-2/TRBV6-3; j_gene: TRBJ1-2; abundance: .; CDR3nt: TGTGCCAGCAGTTACTCGTATACAGCTAACTATGGCTACACCTTC; CDR3aa: CASSYSYTANYGYTF
d_gene: .; v_gene: TRBV14; j_gene: TRBJ2-2; abundance: .; CDR3nt: TGTGCCAGCAGCCAAAGCGTGAACACCGGGGAGCTGTTTTTT; CDR3aa: CASSQSVNTGELFF
d_gene: TRBD2; v_gene: TRBV7-3; j_gene: TRBJ2-7; abundance: .; CDR3nt: TGTGCCAGCAGCCGGACTAGGGACTACGAGCAGTACTTC; CDR3aa: CASSRTRDYEQYF